This T cell receptor beta chain was sequenced during a study of CD8 T cells in ankylosing spondylitis. Study outcomes and limitations: Seemingly distinctive of ankylosing spondylitis blood was a TCR beta motif formed by eight highly homologous variants.

In regard to this clonotype: The antigen is not known.

The CDR3 consists of 13 residues. CDR1 and CDR2 from the germline V gene are LNHNV and YYDKDF (reference sequence). Trimming took off 5 bases at V and 3 bases at J, with 11 bases between the two ends. TCRdb independently ran MiXCR on the 5' RACE reads; one entry per CDR3 protein. The sample shows 200,000 to 250,000 distinct CDR3 sequences, 18% of them seen only once. The origin of this receptor is a male donor with ankylosing spondylitis. The chain couples TRBV15 to TRBJ2-7, with D hard to call. The sample consisted of blood, either unsorted or a sorted T cell fraction (not recorded which). The DNA for the CDR3 is TGTGCCACCAGCGTTCACCCGAACTACGAGCAGTACTTC. Residues: CATSVHPNYEQYF.